The 27 T cell receptor beta chains below all came from one sample that was sequenced in a study of T cell repertoires in cytomegalovirus infection. These receptors are not linked to any known antigen. TCRdb re-called the reads through MiXCR, storing one row per CDR3 protein. The table has approximately 1,000,000 distinct CDR3 sequences, 30% to 40% seen once. The sequencing used cultured CD8+ T cells from PBMCs, collected from culture after CMV antigen stimulation. These receptors all come from a human donor in good health (CMV status not recorded). Some clones in this sample may be carry-over from other donors' samples.

The V gene is TRBV7-8, the J gene TRBJ2-1; D may correspond to TRBD1 or TRBD2 (7 bases each). The CDR3 runs to 15 residues. The V end lost 5 bases, the J end lost 5 bases, and 16 bases lay between the germline ends. Germline V lookup: CDR1 SGHVS, CDR2 FQNEAQ. The CDR3 is CASSPPGGGDNEQFF. The CDR3 DNA reads TGTGCCAGCAGCCCCCCAGGGGGGGGGGACAATGAGCAGTTCTTC.

The CDR3 DNA reads as TGTGCCAGCAGTGAAGGGGGGGGGCACAATGAGCAGTTCTTC. Its protein product is CASSEGGGHNEQFF. The chain links TRBV2 to TRBJ2-1; D is perhaps TRBD2 (7 bases). The length of the CDR3 is 14 residues. The germline V and J ends were trimmed by 1 base and 5 bases, with 9 bases remaining between them. CDR1 and CDR2 from the germline V gene are SNHLY and FYNNEI. The variable domain in full, completed from reference TRBV2 and TRBJ2-1, reads EPEVTQTPSHQVTQMGQEVILRCVPISNHLYFYWYRQILGQKVEFLVSFYNNEISEKSEIFDDQFSVERPDGSNFTLKIRSTKLEDSAMYFCASSEGGGHNEQFFGPGTRLTVL.

This clonotype was detected ten times or more. The CDR3, as DNA: TGTGCCAGCAGCCCCGGACTAACCAATGAGCAGTTCTTC. Encoded protein: CASSPGLTNEQFF. The V and J genes are TRBV7-8 and TRBJ2-1; the D gene is possibly TRBD2 (6 bases). This CDR3 contains 13 residues. Germline-derived CDR1 and CDR2 are SGHVS and FQNEAQ. Trimming pared 5 bases from V and 6 bases from J, leaving 11 bases between.

Only a few counts were recorded for this clonotype. This rearrangement joins TRBV7-6 to TRBJ2-7, with D tentatively TRBD2 (6 bases). The V end lost 5 bases, the J end lost 2 bases, and 10 bases lay between the germline ends. Germline CDR1 reads SGHVS; CDR2 reads FNYEAQ. The CDR3 runs to 13 residues. CDR3 protein: CASSRGEPYEQYV. The CDR3 nucleotides are TGTGCCAGCAGCCGCGGGGAGCCCTACGAGCAGTACGTC.

The gene calls are TRBV6-5 and TRBJ2-7; D gene unclear. CDR3 length: 13 residues. The V end was cut by 5 bases, the J end by 7 bases, with 15 bases between. The germline V gene encodes CDR1 MNHEY and CDR2 SVGAGI. CDR3 DNA: TGTGCCAGCAGTGAAAGGATTGTGTCAGAGCAGTACTTC. Its translation is CASSERIVSEQYF.

The chain is built from TRBV3-1 and TRBJ2-7; a weak D match, TRBD1 (5 bases). V was cut by 0 bases and J by 5 bases, with 17 bases left in between. Per the germline V gene, CDR1 is LGHDT and CDR2 is YNNKEL (reference sequence). There are 16 residues in the CDR3. The CDR3 region has the DNA TGTGCCAGCAGCCAAGAAGGGGCCGCCTATGTCCACGAGCAGTACTTC. Amino acid sequence: CASSQEGAAYVHEQYF.

The chain uses TRBV3-1 and TRBJ1-5; the D gene is possibly TRBD1 (6 bases). The CDR3 consists of 15 residues. CDR1 is LGHDT and CDR2 is YNNKEL in the germline V gene (reference sequence). Trimming left V 4 bases short and J 4 bases short, with 14 bases between. CDR3 amino acids: CASSRSGGPNQPQHF. In DNA, the CDR3 is TGTGCCAGCAGCCGGAGCGGGGGCCCTAATCAGCCCCAGCATTTT.

This clonotype was seen only a few times. V gene TRBV4-1 combines with J gene TRBJ2-3; perhaps TRBD1 as D (5 bases). Germline loops: CDR1 MGHRA, CDR2 YSYEKL. CDR3 length equals 16 residues. V lost 2 bases to trimming and J lost 3 bases, with 15 bases between them. CDR3 amino acids: CASSQYDRTGTDTQYF. Here the CDR3 DNA reads TGCGCCAGCAGCCAATACGACAGAACTGGTACAGATACGCAGTATTTT.

The chain carries TRBV4-1 and TRBJ1-1; D remains ambiguous. The CDR3 runs 15 residues. Germline lookup yields CDR1 MGHRA and CDR2 YSYEKL. Trimming left V 5 bases short and J 3 bases short, with 16 bases between. The CDR3, as DNA: TGCGCCAGCAGCTTAATCGCAGGCACGGACACTGAAGCTTTCTTT. It specifies CASSLIAGTDTEAFF.

V and J are TRBV28 and TRBJ1-3, with a tentative D call TRBD1 (5 bases). Trimming removed 7 bases from V and 3 bases from J, with 13 bases in between. This CDR3 contains 14 residues. Germline-derived CDR1 and CDR2 are MDHEN and SYDVKM. The CDR3 sequence: CASTNWDHGNTIYF. In DNA form, the CDR3 reads TGTGCCAGCACTAACTGGGACCATGGAAACACCATATATTTT.

A few counts support this clonotype. J is TRBJ2-3 and V is TRBV6-1; 8 bases fit TRBD1. The CDR3 is 14 residues long. The junction had 5 bases not matched to a gene; V was cut back by 6 bases and J by 3 bases. CDR1 is MNHNS and CDR2 is SASEGT in the germline V gene. The CDR3 protein is CASRARTGTDTQYF. The CDR3 bases are TGTGCCAGCAGAGCCCGGACAGGGACAGATACGCAGTATTTT.

The table lists this clonotype with a count of one. The chain couples TRBV27 to TRBJ2-1; TRBD1 agrees at 8 bases. Germline V gene data show CDR1 as MNHEY and CDR2 as SMNVEV (reference sequence). CDR3 length: 14 residues. Unmatched junction bases numbered 3, after V lost 7 bases and J lost 1 base. CDR3 in amino acids: CASTDRGSYNEQFF. In DNA, the CDR3 is TGTGCCAGCACCGACAGGGGTTCCTACAATGAGCAGTTCTTC.

The chain employs TRBV20-1 and TRBJ1-1; D gene uncertain. The CDR3 sequence is 14 residues long. The germline CDR1 and CDR2 sequences are DFQATT and SNEGSKA (reference sequence). The V end lost 1 base, the J end lost 1 base, and 10 bases lay between the germline ends. The CDR3 protein is CSARVSYRNTEAFF. Here the CDR3 DNA reads TGCAGTGCTAGAGTAAGTTACAGGAACACTGAAGCTTTCTTT.

This clonotype occurred a few times. The chain uses TRBV13 and TRBJ1-2; 7 bases agree with TRBD1. The CDR3 has 16 amino acids. Germline lookup yields CDR1 PRHDT and CDR2 FYEKMQ (reference sequence). After removal of 5 bases from V and 2 bases from J, the junction contained 11 bases not matched to a gene. In nucleotides, the CDR3 is TGTGCCAGCAGCCAATCTCCCGGGACAGCCAACTATGGCTACACCTTC. Protein: CASSQSPGTANYGYTF.

In regard to this clonotype: The junction does not match germline at one end; this may be a read error. The chain carries TRBV11-1 and TRBJ2-1; 10 bases are a match to TRBD2. This CDR3 is 19 amino acids long. Germline V gene sequence: CDR1 SGHAT, CDR2 FQDESV (reference sequence). For the CDR3, the DNA is TGTGTCAGCAGCTGTAGCGGGGGGCAGATCCCCACCACGTGTGATGAGCAGTTCTTC. Encoded protein: CVSSCSGGQIPTTCDEQFF.

J is TRBJ2-7 and V is TRBV6-2 or TRBV6-3; D perhaps matches TRBD1 (6 bases). This CDR3 has 15 amino acids. Looked up from germline, CDR1 is MNHEY and CDR2 is SVGEGT. V lost 2 bases and J 2 bases, leaving 13 bases between the germline ends. The CDR3 spells CASSYQFRDTYEQYF. CDR3 bases: TGTGCCAGCAGTTACCAATTCCGGGACACCTACGAGCAGTACTTC.

The chain links TRBV14 to TRBJ2-6; no clear D gene. V lost 1 base, J lost 1 base, and 5 bases lay in between. CDR1 and CDR2 (germline): SGHDN, FVKESK. The CDR3 has 15 amino acids. CDR3 amino acids: CASSQVVSGANVLTF. The CDR3 DNA reads as TGTGCCAGCAGCCAAGTGGTGTCTGGGGCCAACGTCCTGACTTTC.

The rearrangement uses TRBV7-6 and TRBJ2-5; D is perhaps TRBD1 (6 bases). The ends were cut back, 6 bases at V and 1 base at J, with 18 bases in the middle. This CDR3 has 16 residues. Germline V lookup: CDR1 SGHVS, CDR2 FNYEAQ. The CDR3 region has the DNA TGTGCCAGCAGTCGCCCTTCGACAGGCCTCCAAGAGACCCAGTACTTC. Residues: CASSRPSTGLQETQYF.

The chain is built from TRBV12-3 or TRBV12-4 and TRBJ1-2; 8 bases fit TRBD1. The CDR3 covers 13 residues. Losses at the gene ends were 7 bases for V and 4 bases for J; bases not matched to a gene: 5. CDR3 DNA sequence: TGTGCCAGCATTGACAGGGGCGGCTATGGCTACACCTTC. Encoded protein: CASIDRGGYGYTF.

About this clonotype itself: A junction end diverges from the germline sequence, so it may reflect a read error. The chain carries TRBV6-1 and TRBJ1-4; 8 bases are shared with TRBD1. The CDR3 runs 22 residues. Germline lookup yields CDR1 MNHNS and CDR2 SASEGT. CDR3 amino acids: CTSSDPSSPVVRPRGQNEKLFF. The CDR3 DNA is TGTACCAGCAGTGATCCGTCCTCTCCGGTTGTGCGGCCCAGGGGGCAAAATGAAAAACTGTTTTTT.

The chain combines TRBV24-1 with TRBJ2-1, with a weak D call TRBD1 (6 bases). The CDR3 extends over 13 amino acids. Germline V gene sequence: CDR1 KGHDR, CDR2 SFDVKD. Between the trimmed V and J ends, which lost 2 bases and 9 bases, there was a span of 10 bases. CDR3 nucleotides: TGTGCCACCAGTGATTGGGACACTACTGAGCAGTTCTTC. Residues: CATSDWDTTEQFF.

This clonotype showed up just a few times. The chain uses TRBV7-6 and TRBJ2-2, with 8 bases matching TRBD1. CDR1 is SGHVS, CDR2 FNYEAQ, per germline. J lost 6 bases, V lost 4 bases, and 10 bases had no gene match. The CDR3 is 16 residues long. DNA of the CDR3: TGTGCCAGCAGCTCCCCCGGCACGACAGGGGCCGGGGAGCTGTTTTTT. Its protein product is CASSSPGTTGAGELFF.

The count of this clonotype is one. This rearrangement joins TRBV27 to TRBJ1-6, with D unclear. Germline loops: CDR1 MNHEY, CDR2 SMNVEV (reference sequence). The germline V and J ends were trimmed by 1 base and 3 bases, with 13 bases remaining between them. The CDR3 is made up of 17 amino acids. The CDR3 DNA follows: TGTGCCAGCAGTTTATTTGCGGCAGACGGCTATAATTCACCCCTCCACTTT. Protein sequence: CASSLFAADGYNSPLHF.

This chain uses TRBV4-3 with TRBJ1-1; 7 bases map to TRBD1. This CDR3 region has 18 residues. V shed 0 bases, J shed 0 bases, and the junction held 10 bases outside the gene matches. Looked up from germline, CDR1 is LGHNA and CDR2 is YSLEER. The CDR3 sequence is CASSQDGLYRGMNTEAFF. The DNA for the CDR3 is TGCGCCAGCAGCCAAGATGGATTATACAGGGGCATGAACACTGAAGCTTTCTTT.

This clonotype occurred a few times. The genes are TRBV5-1 and TRBJ2-3; TRBD2 agrees at 8 bases. The CDR3 is made up of 14 amino acids. In germline, CDR1 is SGHRS, CDR2 YFSETQ. Germline trimming cut 4 bases from V and 10 bases from J; bases unmatched to any gene: 11. The CDR3 nucleotides read TGCGCCAGCAGCCCCTACGGGGGGGCTTCTCCGCAGTATTTT. Translated, it gives CASSPYGGASPQYF.

This sequence joins TRBV3-1 and TRBJ2-5, with a tentative D call TRBD2 (5 bases). Trimming shortened V by 8 bases and J by 5 bases, and 9 bases separated the two germline ends. The germline CDR1 and CDR2 sequences are LGHDT and YNNKEL (reference sequence). The CDR3 is made up of 11 amino acids. DNA for the CDR3: TGTGCCAGCGGGGAGTACGAGACCCAGTACTTC. Protein sequence: CASGEYETQYF.

This clonotype was found a few times. This rearrangement joins TRBV7-2 to TRBJ2-3, with no clear D. Germline CDR1 reads SGHTA; CDR2 reads FQGNSA. The CDR3 totals 15 residues. The V gene lost 2 bases and the J gene lost 1 base, with 10 bases spanning the gap. CDR3 sequence: CASSLIGRGTDTQYF. The DNA of the CDR3 is TGTGCCAGCAGCTTAATAGGTCGGGGCACAGATACGCAGTATTTT.